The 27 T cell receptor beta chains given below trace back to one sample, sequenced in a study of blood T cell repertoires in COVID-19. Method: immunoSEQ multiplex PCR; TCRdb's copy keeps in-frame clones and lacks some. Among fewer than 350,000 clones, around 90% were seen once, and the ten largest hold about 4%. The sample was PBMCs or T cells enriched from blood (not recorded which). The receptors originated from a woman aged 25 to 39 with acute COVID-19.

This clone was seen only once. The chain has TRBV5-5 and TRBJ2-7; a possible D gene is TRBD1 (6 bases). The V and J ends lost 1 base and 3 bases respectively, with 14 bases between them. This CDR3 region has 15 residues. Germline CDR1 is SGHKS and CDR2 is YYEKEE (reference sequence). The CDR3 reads CASSLSDSRNYEQYF. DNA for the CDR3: TGTGCCAGCAGCTTGTCGGACAGTCGGAACTACGAGCAGTACTTC. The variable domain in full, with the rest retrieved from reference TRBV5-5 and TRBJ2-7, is DAGVTQSPTHLIKTRGQQVTLRCSPISGHKSVSWYQQVLGQGPQFIFQYYEKEERGRGNFPDRFSARQFPNYSSELNVNALLLGDSALYLCASSLSDSRNYEQYFGPGTRLTVT.

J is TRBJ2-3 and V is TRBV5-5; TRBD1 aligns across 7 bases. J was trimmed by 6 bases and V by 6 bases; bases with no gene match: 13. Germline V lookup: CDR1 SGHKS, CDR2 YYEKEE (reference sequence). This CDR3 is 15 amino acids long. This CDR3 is CASTRGNRFDDTQYF. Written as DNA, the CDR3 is TGTGCCAGCACCAGGGGGAACAGGTTTGACGATACGCAGTATTTT.

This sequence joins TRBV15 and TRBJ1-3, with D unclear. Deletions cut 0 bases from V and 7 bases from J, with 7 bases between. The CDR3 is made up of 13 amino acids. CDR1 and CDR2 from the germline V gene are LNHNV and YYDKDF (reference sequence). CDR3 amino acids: CATSRESRNTIYF. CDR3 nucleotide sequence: TGTGCCACCAGCAGAGAATCCAGGAACACCATATATTTT.

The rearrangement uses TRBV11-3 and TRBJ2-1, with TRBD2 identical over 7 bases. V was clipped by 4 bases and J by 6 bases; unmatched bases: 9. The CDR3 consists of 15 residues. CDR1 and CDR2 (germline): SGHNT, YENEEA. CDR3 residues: CASSSSWGRGNEQFF. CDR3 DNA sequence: TGTGCCAGCAGCTCTTCATGGGGGAGGGGCAATGAGCAGTTCTTC.

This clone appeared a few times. The CDR3 loop reads CASSNSTRPGELFF. The DNA of the CDR3 is TGTGCCAGCAGTAATTCCACGAGGCCCGGGGAGCTGTTTTTT. The genes are TRBV2 and TRBJ2-2; D gene unclear. V was cut by 5 bases and J by 6 bases, with 13 bases left in between. CDR1 is SNHLY and CDR2 is FYNNEI in the germline V gene. The CDR3 has 14 amino acids.

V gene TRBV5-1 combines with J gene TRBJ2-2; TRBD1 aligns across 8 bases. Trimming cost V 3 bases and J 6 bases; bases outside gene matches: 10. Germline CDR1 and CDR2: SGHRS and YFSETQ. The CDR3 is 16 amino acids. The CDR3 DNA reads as TGCGCCAGCAGCTGGGGACAGGAAGTATACCCCGGGGAGCTGTTTTTT. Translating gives CASSWGQEVYPGELFF.

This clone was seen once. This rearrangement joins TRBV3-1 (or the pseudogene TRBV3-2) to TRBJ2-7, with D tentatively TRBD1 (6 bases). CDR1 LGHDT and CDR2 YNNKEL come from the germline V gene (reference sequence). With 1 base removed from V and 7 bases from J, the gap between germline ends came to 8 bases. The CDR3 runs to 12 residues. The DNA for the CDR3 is TGTGCCAGCAGCCAAGCAGGGGCTGAGCAGTACTTC. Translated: CASSQAGAEQYF.

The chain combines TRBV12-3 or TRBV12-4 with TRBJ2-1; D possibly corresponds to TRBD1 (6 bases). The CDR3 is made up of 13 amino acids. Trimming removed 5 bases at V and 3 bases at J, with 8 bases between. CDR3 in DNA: TGTGCCAGCAGTCAGGACAGCTACAATGAGCAGTTCTTC. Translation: CASSQDSYNEQFF.

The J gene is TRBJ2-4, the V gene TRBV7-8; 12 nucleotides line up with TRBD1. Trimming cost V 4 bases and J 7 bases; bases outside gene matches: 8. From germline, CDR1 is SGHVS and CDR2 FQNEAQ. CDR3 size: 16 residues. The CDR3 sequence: CASSSGTGGWGNIQYF. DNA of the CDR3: TGTGCCAGCAGCTCCGGGACAGGGGGCTGGGGGAACATTCAGTACTTC. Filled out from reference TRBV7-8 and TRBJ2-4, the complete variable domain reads GAGVSQSPRYKVAKRGQDVALRCDPISGHVSLFWYQQALGQGPEFLTYFQNEAQLDKSGLPSDRFFAERPEGSVSTLKIQRTQQEDSAVYLCASSSGTGGWGNIQYFGAGTRLSVL.

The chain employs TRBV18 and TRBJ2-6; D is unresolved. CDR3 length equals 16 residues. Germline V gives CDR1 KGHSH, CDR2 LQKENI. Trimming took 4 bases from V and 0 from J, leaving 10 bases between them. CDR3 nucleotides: TGTGCCAGCTCACTCACTAAAAGCTCTGGGGCCAACGTCCTGACTTTC. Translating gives CASSLTKSSGANVLTF.

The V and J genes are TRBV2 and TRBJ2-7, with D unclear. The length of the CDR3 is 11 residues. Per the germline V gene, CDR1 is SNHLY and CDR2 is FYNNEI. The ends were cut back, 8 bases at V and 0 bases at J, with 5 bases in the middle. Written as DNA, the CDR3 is TGTGCCAGCCTCTTCTCCTACGAGCAGTACTTC. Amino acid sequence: CASLFSYEQYF. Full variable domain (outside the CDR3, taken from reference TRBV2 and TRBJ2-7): EPEVTQTPSHQVTQMGQEVILRCVPISNHLYFYWYRQILGQKVEFLVSFYNNEISEKSEIFDDQFSVERPDGSNFTLKIRSTKLEDSAMYFCASLFSYEQYFGPGTRLTVT.

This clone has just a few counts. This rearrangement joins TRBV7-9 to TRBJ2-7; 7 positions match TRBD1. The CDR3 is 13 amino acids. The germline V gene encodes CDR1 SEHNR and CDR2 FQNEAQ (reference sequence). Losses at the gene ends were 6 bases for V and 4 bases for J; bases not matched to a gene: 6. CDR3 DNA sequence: TGTGCCAGCAGGAGGGACAGCCCTTACGAGCAGTACTTC. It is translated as CASRRDSPYEQYF.

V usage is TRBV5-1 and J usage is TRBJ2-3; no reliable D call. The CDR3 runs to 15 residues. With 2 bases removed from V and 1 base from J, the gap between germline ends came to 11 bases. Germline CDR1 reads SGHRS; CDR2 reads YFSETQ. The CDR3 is CASSFGRPGTDTQYF. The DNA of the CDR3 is TGCGCCAGCAGCTTTGGCCGCCCTGGCACAGATACGCAGTATTTT.

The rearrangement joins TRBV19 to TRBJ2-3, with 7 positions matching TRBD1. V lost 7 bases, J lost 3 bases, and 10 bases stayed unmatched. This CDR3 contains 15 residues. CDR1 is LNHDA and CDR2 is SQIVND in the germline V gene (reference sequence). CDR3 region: CASKPTGEGTDTQYF. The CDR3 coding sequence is TGTGCCAGTAAACCAACAGGGGAAGGGACAGATACGCAGTATTTT. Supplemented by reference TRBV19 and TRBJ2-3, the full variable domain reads DGGITQSPKYLFRKEGQNVTLSCEQNLNHDAMYWYRQDPGQGLRLIYYSQIVNDFQKGDIAEGYSVSREKKESFPLTVTSAQKNPTAFYLCASKPTGEGTDTQYFGPGTRLTVL.

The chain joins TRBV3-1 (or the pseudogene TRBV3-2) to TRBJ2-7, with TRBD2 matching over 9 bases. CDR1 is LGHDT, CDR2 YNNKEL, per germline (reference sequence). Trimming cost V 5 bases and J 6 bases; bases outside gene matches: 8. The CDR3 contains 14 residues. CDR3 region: CASSTLAGATEQYF. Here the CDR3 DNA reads TGTGCCAGCAGCACCTTAGCGGGGGCGACCGAGCAGTACTTC.

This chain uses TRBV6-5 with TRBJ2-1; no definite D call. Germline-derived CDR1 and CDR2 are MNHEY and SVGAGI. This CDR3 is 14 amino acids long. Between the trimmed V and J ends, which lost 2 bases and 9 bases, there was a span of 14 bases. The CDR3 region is CASSYALSRFEQFF. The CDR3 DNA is TGTGCCAGCAGTTACGCTCTCTCGAGGTTTGAGCAGTTCTTC.

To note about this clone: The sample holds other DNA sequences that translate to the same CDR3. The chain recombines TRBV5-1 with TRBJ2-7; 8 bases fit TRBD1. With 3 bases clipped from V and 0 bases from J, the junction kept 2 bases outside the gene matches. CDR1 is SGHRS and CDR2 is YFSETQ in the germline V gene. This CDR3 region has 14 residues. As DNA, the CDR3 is TGCGCCAGCAGCTCCGGGACAGGCTCCTACGAGCAGTACTTC. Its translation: CASSSGTGSYEQYF.

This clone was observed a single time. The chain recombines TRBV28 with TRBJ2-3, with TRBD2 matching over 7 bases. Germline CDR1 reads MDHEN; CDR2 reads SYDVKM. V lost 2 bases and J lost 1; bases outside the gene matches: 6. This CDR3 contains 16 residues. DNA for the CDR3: TGTGCCAGCAGTTTACCAAGCGGGGTGGGCACAGATACGCAGTATTTT. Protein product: CASSLPSGVGTDTQYF.

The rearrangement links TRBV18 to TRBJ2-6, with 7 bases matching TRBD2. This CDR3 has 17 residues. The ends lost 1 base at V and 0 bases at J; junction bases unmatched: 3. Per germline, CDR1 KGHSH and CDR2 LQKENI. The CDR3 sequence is CASSPLAGVSGANVLTF. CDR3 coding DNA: TGTGCCAGCTCACCACTAGCGGGCGTCTCTGGGGCCAACGTCCTGACTTTC.

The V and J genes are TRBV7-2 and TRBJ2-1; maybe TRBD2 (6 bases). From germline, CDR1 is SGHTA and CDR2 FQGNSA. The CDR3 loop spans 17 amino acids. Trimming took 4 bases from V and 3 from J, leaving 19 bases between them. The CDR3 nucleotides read TGTGCCAGCAGCTCACAAAGCCCGGGAGCTGGCTACAATGAGCAGTTCTTC. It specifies CASSSQSPGAGYNEQFF.

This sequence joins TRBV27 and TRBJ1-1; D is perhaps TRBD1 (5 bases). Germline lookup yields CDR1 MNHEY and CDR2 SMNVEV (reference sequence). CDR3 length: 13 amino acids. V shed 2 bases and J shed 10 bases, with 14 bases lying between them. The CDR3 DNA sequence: TGTGCCAGCAGTTTACAGGGCGTAGGGTCAGCTTTCTTT. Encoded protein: CASSLQGVGSAFF.

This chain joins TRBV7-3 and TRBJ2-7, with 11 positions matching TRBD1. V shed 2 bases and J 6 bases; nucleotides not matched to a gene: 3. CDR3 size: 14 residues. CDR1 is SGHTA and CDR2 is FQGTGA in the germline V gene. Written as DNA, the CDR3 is TGTGCCAGCAGCTTATTTGGGACAGGGGGCGAGCAGTACTTC. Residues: CASSLFGTGGEQYF.

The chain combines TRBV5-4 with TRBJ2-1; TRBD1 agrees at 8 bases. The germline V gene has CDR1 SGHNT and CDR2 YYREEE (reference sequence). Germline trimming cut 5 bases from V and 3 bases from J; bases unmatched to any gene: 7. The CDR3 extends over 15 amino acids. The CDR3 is CASSLDRGNYNEQFF. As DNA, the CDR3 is TGTGCCAGCAGTCTAGACAGGGGAAACTACAATGAGCAGTTCTTC. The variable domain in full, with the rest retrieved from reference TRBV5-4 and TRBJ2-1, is ETGVTQSPTHLIKTRGQQVTLRCSSQSGHNTVSWYQQALGQGPQFIFQYYREEENGRGNFPPRFSGLQFPNYSSELNVNALELDDSALYLCASSLDRGNYNEQFFGPGTRLTVL.

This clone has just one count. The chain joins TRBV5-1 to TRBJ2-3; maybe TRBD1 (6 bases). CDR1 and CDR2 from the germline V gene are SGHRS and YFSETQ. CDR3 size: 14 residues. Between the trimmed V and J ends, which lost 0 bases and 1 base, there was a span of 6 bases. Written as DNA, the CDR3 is TGCGCCAGCAGCTTGGACAGGGGCACAGATACGCAGTATTTT. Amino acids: CASSLDRGTDTQYF.

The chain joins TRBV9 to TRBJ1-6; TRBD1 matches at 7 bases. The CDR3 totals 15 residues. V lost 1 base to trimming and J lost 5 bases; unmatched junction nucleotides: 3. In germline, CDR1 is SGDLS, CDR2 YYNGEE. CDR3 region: CASSVSTGNNSPLHF. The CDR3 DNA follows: TGTGCCAGCAGCGTATCGACAGGGAATAATTCACCCCTCCACTTT.

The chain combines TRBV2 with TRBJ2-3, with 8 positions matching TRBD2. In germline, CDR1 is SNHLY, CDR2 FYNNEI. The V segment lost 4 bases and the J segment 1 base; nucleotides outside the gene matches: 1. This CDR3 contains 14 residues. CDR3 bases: TGTGCCAGCAGTGTACTAGCGGGCACAGATACGCAGTATTTT. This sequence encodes CASSVLAGTDTQYF.

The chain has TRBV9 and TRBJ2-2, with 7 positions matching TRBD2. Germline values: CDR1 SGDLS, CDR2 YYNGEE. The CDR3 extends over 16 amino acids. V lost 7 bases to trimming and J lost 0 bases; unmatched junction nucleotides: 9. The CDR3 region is CASGKGLSANTGELFF. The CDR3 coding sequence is TGTGCCAGCGGAAAGGGACTATCCGCGAACACCGGGGAGCTGTTTTTT.